Listed here are 17 T cell receptor beta chains from one sample, sequenced in a study of blood T cells in healthy people across ages. PCR was performed a second time for about 7 to 12 cycles using a sample-barcoded 5' primer and a J-beta primer mix. MiXCR, run by TCRdb on the 5' RACE reads, gives a single entry per CDR3 protein. The table has hundreds of thousands of distinct CDR3 sequences, 29% seen once; the top ten hold roughly 17%. Sequenced input: blood. The receptors here all came from a woman aged 80 or over in good health.

This clonotype was picked up many times. The chain is built from TRBV7-2 and TRBJ2-1; 9 nucleotides match TRBD2. The CDR3 contains 16 residues. Germline assignment: CDR1 SGHTA and CDR2 FQGNSA. Trimming at V came to 6 bases and at J to 10 bases, leaving 16 bases not matched to a gene. The DNA for the CDR3 is TGTGCCAGCAGTCGCGTGTCGGGACTAGCAAAGGGGGAGCAGTTCTTC. It specifies CASSRVSGLAKGEQFF. The whole variable domain, remainder taken from reference TRBV7-2 and TRBJ2-1, is GAGVSQSPSNKVTEKGKDVELRCDPISGHTALYWYRQSLGQGLEFLIYFQGNSAPDKSGLPSDRFSAERTGGSVSTLTIQRTQQEDSAVYLCASSRVSGLAKGEQFFGPGTRLTVL.

Regarding this clonotype: A much larger clone differs by one base, so this may be a read error. V is TRBV6-2 or TRBV6-3 and J is TRBJ1-2; the D gene is possibly TRBD1 (5 bases). The CDR3 loop spans 13 amino acids. Germline CDR1 and CDR2: MNHEY and SVGEGT. The CDR3 protein is CAGSWGRTYGYTF. In DNA, the CDR3 is TGTGCCGGCAGTTGGGGACGGACCTATGGCTACACCTTC.

The chain recombines TRBV2 with TRBJ1-3, with a possible D match to TRBD1 (5 bases). This CDR3 comprises 14 residues. V lost 8 bases and J 0 bases, leaving 11 bases between the germline ends. CDR1 and CDR2 (germline): SNHLY, FYNNEI. The CDR3 nucleotides are TGTGCCAGCGGGGCAGGGTCCTCTGGAAACACCATATATTTT. This encodes CASGAGSSGNTIYF.

This clonotype was recorded many times. V is TRBV11-2 and J is TRBJ2-1; a possible D gene is TRBD2 (7 bases). The CDR3 runs 16 residues. The germline V gene encodes CDR1 SGHAT and CDR2 FQNNGV. The V end lost 6 bases, the J end lost 2 bases, and 17 bases lay between the germline ends. The CDR3 is CASRHKSGDTYNEQFF. In nucleotides, the CDR3 is TGTGCCAGCAGACACAAAAGCGGGGACACCTACAATGAGCAGTTCTTC.

The chain carries TRBV7-2 and TRBJ2-2; D is tentatively TRBD1 or TRBD2 (5 bases each). The CDR3 has 15 residues. V was trimmed by 1 base and J by 7 bases, leaving 13 bases between them. Germline V gene lookup returns CDR1 SGHTA and CDR2 FQGNSA. The CDR3 here is CASSLVPQGVGELFF. As DNA, the CDR3 is TGTGCCAGCAGCTTAGTCCCTCAGGGAGTCGGGGAGCTGTTTTTT.

This clonotype was seen ten or more times. This chain links TRBV20-1 with TRBJ2-5; 13 bases are shared with TRBD2. With V trimmed by 5 bases and J by 5 bases, 8 bases remained unmatched. The CDR3 runs to 15 residues. Looked up from germline, CDR1 is DFQATT and CDR2 is SNEGSKA (reference sequence). This CDR3 is CSASGTSGESETQYF. DNA for the CDR3: TGCAGTGCTTCCGGGACTAGCGGGGAATCGGAGACCCAGTACTTC.

This clonotype was observed many times. The chain joins TRBV18 to TRBJ1-1; possible D gene TRBD1, 5 bases. Germline CDR1 is KGHSH and CDR2 is LQKENI. The V end was cut by 6 bases, the J end by 1 base, with 9 bases between. The CDR3 sequence is 13 residues long. The CDR3 DNA reads TGTGCCAGCTCGGAGGGGACGAACACTGAAGCTTTCTTT. Protein product: CASSEGTNTEAFF.

The chain is built from TRBV14 and TRBJ1-2; D may be TRBD1 (6 bases). The CDR3 contains 15 residues. Germline CDR1 SGHDN, CDR2 FVKESK. Trimming shortened V by 3 bases and J by 4 bases, and 15 bases separated the two germline ends. The CDR3 reads CASSQDSIGGYGYTF. The CDR3 DNA reads as TGTGCCAGCAGCCAGGATTCGATAGGGGGCTATGGCTACACCTTC.

Remarks on this clonotype: A clone one base away is much larger, so this may be a read error. The chain's CDR3 is CASSPRDSWNTQYF. Written as DNA, the CDR3 is TGCGCCAGCAGCCCTCGGGACAGTTGGAATACGCAGTATTTT. The chain carries TRBV5-1 and TRBJ2-3, with 7 nucleotides matching TRBD1. The V gene's germline CDR1 is SGHRS and CDR2 YFSETQ. This CDR3 spans 14 amino acids. The V gene end was trimmed by 4 bases and the J gene end by 7 bases; junction bases not matched to a gene: 9. Full variable domain (rest looked up from reference TRBV5-1 and TRBJ2-3): KAGVTQTPRYLIKTRGQQVTLSCSPISGHRSVSWYQQTPGQGLQFLFEYFSETQRNKGNFPGRFSGRQFSNSRSEMNVSTLELGDSALYLCASSPRDSWNTQYFGPGTRLTVL.

About this clonotype itself: It may be a read error: a sequence one base away is much more abundant. The CDR3 coding sequence is TGCGCCAGCAGCAGAGGGACAGGGGAGGGCAAGCAGTACTTC. This translates into CASSRGTGEGKQYF. V gene TRBV5-1 combines with J gene TRBJ2-5, with 10 positions matching TRBD1. Trimming cost V 4 bases and J 11 bases; bases outside gene matches: 11. Germline V CDR1 and CDR2: SGHRS, YFSETQ. This CDR3 is 14 amino acids long.

The gene calls are TRBV6-2 or TRBV6-3 and TRBJ1-2; 8 bases are shared with TRBD1. Germline CDR1 MNHEY, CDR2 SVGEGT. CDR3 length: 14 amino acids. V gave up 2 bases and J gave up 6 bases; unmatched junction bases: 5. CDR3 amino acids: CASSYSRGQDGYTF. CDR3 sequence (DNA): TGTGCCAGCAGTTACAGCAGGGGGCAGGATGGCTACACCTTC.

A few counts support this clonotype. This sequence joins TRBV5-5 and TRBJ1-1; D is unresolved. The germline V gene has CDR1 SGHKS and CDR2 YYEKEE (reference sequence). The CDR3 runs 15 residues. V was shortened by 3 bases and J by 0 bases, with 12 bases between the two germline ends. Here the CDR3 reads CASSYSWAMNTEAFF. The CDR3 DNA reads TGTGCCAGCAGCTATAGTTGGGCGATGAACACTGAAGCTTTCTTT.

This clonotype was recorded once. This chain uses TRBV7-2 with TRBJ2-7, with D possibly called TRBD1 or TRBD2 (6 bases each). The V gene's germline CDR1 is SGHTA and CDR2 FQGNSA. V lost 3 bases and J 4 bases, leaving 16 bases between the germline ends. The length of the CDR3 is 15 residues. CDR3 residues: CASSFEGGRRYEQYF. CDR3 coding DNA: TGTGCCAGCAGCTTCGAAGGGGGGAGACGATACGAGCAGTACTTC.

Comments on this clonotype: A much larger clone lies a single base off, so this may be a read error. This chain connects TRBV3-1 to TRBJ2-7; possibly TRBD1 or TRBD2 for D (5 bases each). CDR3 length: 13 amino acids. Germline V CDR1 and CDR2: LGHDT, YNNKEL (reference sequence). V was clipped by 1 base and J by 6 bases, with 10 bases between them. The CDR3 nucleotides are TGTGCCAGCAGCCAAGTACCGGGGACCGAGCAGTACTTC. As protein: CASSQVPGTEQYF.

This clonotype was counted ten times or more. The chain recombines TRBV2 with TRBJ2-3; TRBD2 aligns across 7 bases. The V segment lost 5 bases and the J segment 1 base; nucleotides outside the gene matches: 6. The CDR3 runs to 15 residues. Germline CDR1 SNHLY, CDR2 FYNNEI. The CDR3 DNA follows: TGTGCCAGCAGTTTTCAGACTAGCCGCACAGATACGCAGTATTTT. It specifies CASSFQTSRTDTQYF.

In its sample, this clonotype was seen many times. CDR3 residues: CASSQDDREIETQYF. DNA of the CDR3: TGCGCCAGCAGCCAAGATGACAGGGAGATAGAGACCCAGTACTTC. The gene calls are TRBV4-1 and TRBJ2-5, with 7 bases lining up with TRBD1. The germline V gene has CDR1 MGHRA and CDR2 YSYEKL. The CDR3 spans 15 residues. J gave up 4 bases and V 0 bases, and 5 bases lay outside the gene matches.

At least ten counts were recorded for this clonotype. The J gene is TRBJ2-1, the V gene TRBV3-1; D possibly uses TRBD1 or TRBD2 (6 bases each). The length of the CDR3 is 18 residues. The germline gives CDR1 LGHDT, CDR2 YNNKEL (reference sequence). V was pared by 4 bases and J by 0 bases, with 19 bases between. The CDR3 loop is CASSPKTPGGGSYNEQFF. CDR3 in DNA: TGTGCCAGCAGCCCAAAGACTCCCGGGGGCGGCTCCTACAATGAGCAGTTCTTC.